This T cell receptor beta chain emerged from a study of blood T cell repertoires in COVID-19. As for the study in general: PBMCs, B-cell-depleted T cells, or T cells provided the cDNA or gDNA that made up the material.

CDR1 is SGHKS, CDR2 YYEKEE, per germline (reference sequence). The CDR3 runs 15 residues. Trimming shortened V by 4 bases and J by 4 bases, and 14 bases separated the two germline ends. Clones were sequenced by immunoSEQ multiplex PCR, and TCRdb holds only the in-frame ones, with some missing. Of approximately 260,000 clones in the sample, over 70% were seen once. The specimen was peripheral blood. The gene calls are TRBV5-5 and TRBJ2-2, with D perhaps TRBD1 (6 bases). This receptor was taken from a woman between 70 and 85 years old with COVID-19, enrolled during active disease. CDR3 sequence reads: CASSRVGASTGELFF. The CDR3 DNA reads TGTGCCAGCAGCCGAGTGGGGGCATCCACCGGGGAGCTGTTTTTT. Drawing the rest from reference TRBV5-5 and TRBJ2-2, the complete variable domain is DAGVTQSPTHLIKTRGQQVTLRCSPISGHKSVSWYQQVLGQGPQFIFQYYEKEERGRGNFPDRFSARQFPNYSSELNVNALLLGDSALYLCASSRVGASTGELFFGEGSRLTVL.